The source of this T cell receptor (beta chain) is a study of CD8+ T cells in alopecia areata. Researchers gathered lesional scalp punch biopsies and peripheral blood from patients with alopecia areata. Reverse transcription of extracted RNA yielded cDNA, which provided the sequencing template. Using immunoSEQ multiplex PCR, the repertoire was profiled, and TCRdb retains in-frame clones only, with some absent. The sample lists about 150,000 clones, around half occurring once. As regards this clone: What it binds is unknown.

CDR1 and CDR2 (germline): SGHDT, YYEEEE. V was trimmed by 2 bases and J by 6 bases, leaving 17 bases between them. The CDR3 consists of 15 residues. Study-level results: Scalp samples also yield sequences from resident alphabeta T cells of normal skin. Affected scalp, especially in alopecia totalis/universalis, had a higher clonality than normal scalp did. Sharing of TCR sequences between patients (possibly for HLA-related reasons) was less clear than in mice.

This TCR came from a human donor with alopecia areata. The input for sequencing was CD8+ T cells sorted from blood, taken at week 0. The chain links TRBV5-6 to TRBJ1-2, with D uncertain. This CDR3 reads CASSFQGGQVNGYTF. The CDR3 DNA reads TGTGCCAGCAGCTTTCAAGGAGGGCAGGTGAATGGCTACACCTTC.